One T cell receptor beta chain is described in this entry. Antigen specificity is unknown. The data belong to a study of blood T cells in healthy people across ages. Trimming took 6 bases from V and 3 from J; bases not matched to a gene: 6. Per germline, CDR1 MDHEN and CDR2 SYDVKM. CDR3 length equals 14 residues. Points from the study as a whole: Lack of knowledge of donor CMV status possibly confounded expanded clonotype changes.

Combining a sample-barcoded 5' primer with a J-beta primer mix, a second PCR ran for roughly 6 to 12 cycles. TCRdb re-analysed the 5' RACE reads in MiXCR, keeping a single row per CDR3 protein. Of hundreds of thousands of distinct CDR3 sequences in the sample, approximately 52% were seen once. The V call is TRBV28, the J call TRBJ1-2, with 8 bases identical to TRBD1. Sequenced: blood. This TCR was sampled from a woman aged 80 or older in good health. This chain's CDR3 is CASSTGGFYYGYTF. The CDR3 DNA reads TGTGCCAGCAGCACAGGGGGGTTTTACTATGGCTACACCTTC.